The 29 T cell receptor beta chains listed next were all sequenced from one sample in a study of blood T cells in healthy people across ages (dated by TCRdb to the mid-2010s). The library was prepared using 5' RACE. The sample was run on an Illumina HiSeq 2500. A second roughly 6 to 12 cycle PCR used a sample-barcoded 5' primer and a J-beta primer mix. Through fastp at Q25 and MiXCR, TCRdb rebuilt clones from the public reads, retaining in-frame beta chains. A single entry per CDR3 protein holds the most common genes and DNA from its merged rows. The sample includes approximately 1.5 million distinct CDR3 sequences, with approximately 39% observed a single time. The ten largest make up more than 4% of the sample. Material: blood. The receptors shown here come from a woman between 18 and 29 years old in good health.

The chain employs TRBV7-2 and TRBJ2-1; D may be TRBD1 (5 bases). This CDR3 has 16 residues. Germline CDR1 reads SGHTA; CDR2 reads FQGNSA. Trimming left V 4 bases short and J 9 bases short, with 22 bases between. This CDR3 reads CASSSTGHDPRREQFF. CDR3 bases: TGTGCCAGCAGCTCAACAGGCCACGACCCTAGGCGTGAGCAGTTCTTC. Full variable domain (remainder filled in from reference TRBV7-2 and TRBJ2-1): GAGVSQSPSNKVTEKGKDVELRCDPISGHTALYWYRQSLGQGLEFLIYFQGNSAPDKSGLPSDRFSAERTGGSVSTLTIQRTQQEDSAVYLCASSSTGHDPRREQFFGPGTRLTVL.

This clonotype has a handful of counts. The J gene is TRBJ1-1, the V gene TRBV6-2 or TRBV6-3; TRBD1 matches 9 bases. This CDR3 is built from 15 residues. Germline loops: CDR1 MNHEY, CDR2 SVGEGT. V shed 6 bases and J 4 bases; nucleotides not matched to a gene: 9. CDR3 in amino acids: CASSLLGTGSTEAFF. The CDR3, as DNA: TGTGCCAGCAGCCTCTTGGGGACAGGGAGCACTGAAGCTTTCTTT.

The CDR3 DNA reads TGCAGTGCCGAGCCGTGGGGCGGTAGCACAGATACGCAGTATTTT. Translation gives CSAEPWGGSTDTQYF. The chain couples TRBV20-1 to TRBJ2-3; a weak D match, TRBD1 (5 bases). The CDR3 contains 15 residues. Trimming shortened V by 6 bases and J by 0 bases, and 16 bases separated the two germline ends. Germline CDR1 and CDR2: DFQATT and SNEGSKA (reference sequence).

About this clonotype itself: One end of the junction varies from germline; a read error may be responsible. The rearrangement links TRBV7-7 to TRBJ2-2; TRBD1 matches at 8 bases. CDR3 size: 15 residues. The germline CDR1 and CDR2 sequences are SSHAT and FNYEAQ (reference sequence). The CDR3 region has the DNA TGTGCTAGCAGCTTCCAAGGACAGGGTTCCGGGGAGCTGTTTTTT. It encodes CASSFQGQGSGELFF.

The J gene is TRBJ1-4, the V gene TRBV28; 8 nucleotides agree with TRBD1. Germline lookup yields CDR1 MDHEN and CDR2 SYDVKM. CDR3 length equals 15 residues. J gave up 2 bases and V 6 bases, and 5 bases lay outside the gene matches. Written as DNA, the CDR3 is TGTGCCAGCAGCGGGGGGGACAGGACTAATGAAAAACTGTTTTTT. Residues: CASSGGDRTNEKLFF.

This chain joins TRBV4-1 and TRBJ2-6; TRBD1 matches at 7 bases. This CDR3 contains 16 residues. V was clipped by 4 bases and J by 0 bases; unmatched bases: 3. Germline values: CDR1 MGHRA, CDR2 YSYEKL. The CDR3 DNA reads TGCGCCAGCAGCCGGGACAGCGGCTCTGGGGCCAACGTCCTGACTTTC. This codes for CASSRDSGSGANVLTF.

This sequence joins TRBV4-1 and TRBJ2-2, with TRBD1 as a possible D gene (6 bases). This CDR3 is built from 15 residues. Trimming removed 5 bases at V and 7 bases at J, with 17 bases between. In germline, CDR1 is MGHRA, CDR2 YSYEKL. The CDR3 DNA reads TGCGCCAGCAGCGGGGACATTGGGTTTCGCGGGGAGCTGTTTTTT. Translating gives CASSGDIGFRGELFF.

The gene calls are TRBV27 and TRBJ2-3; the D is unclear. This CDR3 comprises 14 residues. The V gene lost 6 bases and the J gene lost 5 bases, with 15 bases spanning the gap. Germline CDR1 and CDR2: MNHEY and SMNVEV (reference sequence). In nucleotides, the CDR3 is TGTGCCAGCAGCGGGCCCGGCCGAGGAGATACGCAGTATTTT. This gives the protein CASSGPGRGDTQYF.

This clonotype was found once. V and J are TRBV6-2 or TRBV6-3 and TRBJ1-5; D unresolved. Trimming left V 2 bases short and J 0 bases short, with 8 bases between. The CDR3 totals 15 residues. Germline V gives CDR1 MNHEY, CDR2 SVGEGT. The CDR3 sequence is CASSYISYSNQPQHF. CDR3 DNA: TGTGCCAGCAGTTACATCAGCTATAGCAATCAGCCCCAGCATTTT.

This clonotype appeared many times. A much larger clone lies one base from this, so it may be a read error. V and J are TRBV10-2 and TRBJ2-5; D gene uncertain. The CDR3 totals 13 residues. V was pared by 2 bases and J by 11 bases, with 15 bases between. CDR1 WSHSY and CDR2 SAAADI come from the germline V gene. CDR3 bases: TGCGCCAGCAGTGAGATCCCTTACAATGAGCAGTACTTC. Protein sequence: CASSEIPYNEQYF.

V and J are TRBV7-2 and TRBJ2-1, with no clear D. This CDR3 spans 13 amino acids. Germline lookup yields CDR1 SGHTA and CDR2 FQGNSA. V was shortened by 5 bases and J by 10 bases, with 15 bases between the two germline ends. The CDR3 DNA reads TGTGCCAGCAGCCCCCGGTCGAAGTCGGAGCAGTTCTTC. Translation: CASSPRSKSEQFF.

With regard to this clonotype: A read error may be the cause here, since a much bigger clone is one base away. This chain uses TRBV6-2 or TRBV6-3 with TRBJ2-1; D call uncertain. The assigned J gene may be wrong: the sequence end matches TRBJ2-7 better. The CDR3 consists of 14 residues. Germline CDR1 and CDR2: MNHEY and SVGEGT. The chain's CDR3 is CATLAGLHYNEQYF. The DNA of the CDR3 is TGTGCAACCTTGGCCGGGCTTCACTACAATGAGCAGTACTTC.

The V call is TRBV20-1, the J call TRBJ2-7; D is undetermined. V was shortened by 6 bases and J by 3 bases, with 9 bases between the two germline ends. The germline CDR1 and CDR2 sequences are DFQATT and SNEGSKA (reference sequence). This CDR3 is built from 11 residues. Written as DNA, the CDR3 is TGCAGTGCAACGGATAACTACGAGCAGTACTTC. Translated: CSATDNYEQYF.

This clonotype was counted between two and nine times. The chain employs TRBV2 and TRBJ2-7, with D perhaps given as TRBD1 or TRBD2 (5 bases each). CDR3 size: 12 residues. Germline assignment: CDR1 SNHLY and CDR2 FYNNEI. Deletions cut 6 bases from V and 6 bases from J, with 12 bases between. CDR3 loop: CASRGTGLEQYF. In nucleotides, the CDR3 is TGTGCCAGCAGGGGGACCGGCCTCGAGCAGTACTTC. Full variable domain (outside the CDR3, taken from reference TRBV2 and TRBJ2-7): EPEVTQTPSHQVTQMGQEVILRCVPISNHLYFYWYRQILGQKVEFLVSFYNNEISEKSEIFDDQFSVERPDGSNFTLKIRSTKLEDSAMYFCASRGTGLEQYFGPGTRLTVT.

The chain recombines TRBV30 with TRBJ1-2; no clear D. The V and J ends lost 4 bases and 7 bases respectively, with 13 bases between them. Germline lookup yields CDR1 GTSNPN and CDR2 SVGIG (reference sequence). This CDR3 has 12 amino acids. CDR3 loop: CAWNFLGGGYTF. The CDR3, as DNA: TGTGCCTGGAACTTTTTGGGAGGTGGCTACACCTTC.

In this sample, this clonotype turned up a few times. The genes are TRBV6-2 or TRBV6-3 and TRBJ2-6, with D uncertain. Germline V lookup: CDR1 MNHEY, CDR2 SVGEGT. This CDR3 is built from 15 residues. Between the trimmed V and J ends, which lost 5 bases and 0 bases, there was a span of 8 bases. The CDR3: CASSDMGSGANVLTF. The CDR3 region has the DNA TGTGCCAGCAGTGATATGGGCTCTGGGGCCAACGTCCTGACTTTC.

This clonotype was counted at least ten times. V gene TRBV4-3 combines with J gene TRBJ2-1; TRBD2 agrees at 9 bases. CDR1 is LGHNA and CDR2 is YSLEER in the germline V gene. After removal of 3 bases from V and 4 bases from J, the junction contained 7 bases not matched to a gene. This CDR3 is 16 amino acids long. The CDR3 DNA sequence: TGCGCCAGCAGCCAGCTTCCTAGCGGGGATTACAATGAGCAGTTCTTC. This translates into CASSQLPSGDYNEQFF.

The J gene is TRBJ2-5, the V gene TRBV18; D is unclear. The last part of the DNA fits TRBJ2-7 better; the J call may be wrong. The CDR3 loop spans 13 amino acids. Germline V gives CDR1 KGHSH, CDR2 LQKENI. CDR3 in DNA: TGTGCCAGCTCACCACTGAACGGCTACGAGCAGTACTTC. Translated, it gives CASSPLNGYEQYF.

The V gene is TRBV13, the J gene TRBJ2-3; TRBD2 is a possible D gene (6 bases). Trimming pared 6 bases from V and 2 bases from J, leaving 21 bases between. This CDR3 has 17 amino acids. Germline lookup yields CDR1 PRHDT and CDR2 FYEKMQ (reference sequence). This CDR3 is CASSFRRSGTDTDTQYF. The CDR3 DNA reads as TGTGCCAGCAGTTTTAGGCGTTCCGGGACTGACACAGATACGCAGTATTTT.

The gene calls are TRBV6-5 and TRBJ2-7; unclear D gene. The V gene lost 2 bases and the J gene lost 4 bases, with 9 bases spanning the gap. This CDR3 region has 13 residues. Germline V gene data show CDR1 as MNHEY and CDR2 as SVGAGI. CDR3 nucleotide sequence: TGTGCCAGCAGTTACGGTCCCTCGTACGAGCAGTACTTC. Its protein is CASSYGPSYEQYF.

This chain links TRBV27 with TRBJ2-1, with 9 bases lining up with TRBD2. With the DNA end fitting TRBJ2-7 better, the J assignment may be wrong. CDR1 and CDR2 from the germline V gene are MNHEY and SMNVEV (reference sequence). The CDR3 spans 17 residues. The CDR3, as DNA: TGTGCCAGCAGTTCCCTTCTAGCGGGGTTATCCTACAATGAGCAGTACTTC. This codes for CASSSLLAGLSYNEQYF.

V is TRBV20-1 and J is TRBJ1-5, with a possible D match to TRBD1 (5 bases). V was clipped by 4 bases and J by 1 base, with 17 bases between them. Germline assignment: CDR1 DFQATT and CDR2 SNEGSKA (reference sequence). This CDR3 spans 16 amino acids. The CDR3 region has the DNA TGCAGTGCTAAAGCCCGGGGGACCTTCAGCAATCAGCCCCAGCATTTT. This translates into CSAKARGTFSNQPQHF.

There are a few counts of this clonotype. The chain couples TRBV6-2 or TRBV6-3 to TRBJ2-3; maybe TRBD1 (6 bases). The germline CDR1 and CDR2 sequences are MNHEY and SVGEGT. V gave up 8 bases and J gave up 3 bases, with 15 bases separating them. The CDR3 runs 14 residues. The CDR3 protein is CASGGQPTTDTQYF. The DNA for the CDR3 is TGTGCCAGCGGAGGACAGCCAACGACAGATACGCAGTATTTT.

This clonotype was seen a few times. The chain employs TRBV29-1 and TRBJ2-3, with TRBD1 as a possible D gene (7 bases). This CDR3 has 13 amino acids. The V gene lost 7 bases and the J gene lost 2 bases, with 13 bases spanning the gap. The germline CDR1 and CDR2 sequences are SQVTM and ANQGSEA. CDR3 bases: TGCAGCGCCGGAGGGACAGTCACAGATACGCAGTATTTT. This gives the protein CSAGGTVTDTQYF.

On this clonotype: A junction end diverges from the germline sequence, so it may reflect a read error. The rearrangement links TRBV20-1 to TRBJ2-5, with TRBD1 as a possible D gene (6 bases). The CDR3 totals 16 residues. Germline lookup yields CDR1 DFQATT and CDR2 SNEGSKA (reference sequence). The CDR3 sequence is CSAGDWGRDIQETQYF. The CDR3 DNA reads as TGCAGTGCTGGAGATTGGGGCCGGGACATCCAAGAGACCCAGTACTTC.

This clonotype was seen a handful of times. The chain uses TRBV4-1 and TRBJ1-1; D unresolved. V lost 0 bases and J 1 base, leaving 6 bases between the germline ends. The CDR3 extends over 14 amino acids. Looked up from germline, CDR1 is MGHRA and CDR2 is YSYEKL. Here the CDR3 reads CASSQELANTEAFF. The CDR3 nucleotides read TGCGCCAGCAGCCAAGAATTGGCGAACACTGAAGCTTTCTTT.

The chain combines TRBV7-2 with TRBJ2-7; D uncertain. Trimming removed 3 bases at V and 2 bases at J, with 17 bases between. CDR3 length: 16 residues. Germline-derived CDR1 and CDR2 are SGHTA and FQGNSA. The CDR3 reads CASSFPPGRFTYEQYF. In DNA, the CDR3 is TGTGCCAGCAGCTTCCCTCCCGGACGATTTACCTACGAGCAGTACTTC.

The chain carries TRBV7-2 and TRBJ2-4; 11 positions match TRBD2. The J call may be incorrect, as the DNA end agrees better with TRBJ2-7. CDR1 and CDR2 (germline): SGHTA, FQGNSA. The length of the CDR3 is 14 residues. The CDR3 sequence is CASNNLAGGYEQYF. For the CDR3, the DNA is TGTGCCAGCAATAACCTAGCGGGAGGCTACGAGCAGTACTTC.

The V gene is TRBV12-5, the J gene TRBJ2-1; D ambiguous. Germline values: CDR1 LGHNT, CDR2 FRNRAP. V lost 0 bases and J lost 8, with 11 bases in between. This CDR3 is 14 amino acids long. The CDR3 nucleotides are TGTGCTAGTGGTTTGGTACTTCGCGCCTATGAGCAGTTCTTC. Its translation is CASGLVLRAYEQFF. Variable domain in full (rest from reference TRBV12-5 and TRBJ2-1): DARVTQTPRHKVTEMGQEVTMRCQPILGHNTVFWYRQTMMQGLELLAYFRNRAPLDDSGMPKDRFSAEMPDATLATLKIQPSEPRDSAVYFCASGLVLRAYEQFFGPGTRLTVL.